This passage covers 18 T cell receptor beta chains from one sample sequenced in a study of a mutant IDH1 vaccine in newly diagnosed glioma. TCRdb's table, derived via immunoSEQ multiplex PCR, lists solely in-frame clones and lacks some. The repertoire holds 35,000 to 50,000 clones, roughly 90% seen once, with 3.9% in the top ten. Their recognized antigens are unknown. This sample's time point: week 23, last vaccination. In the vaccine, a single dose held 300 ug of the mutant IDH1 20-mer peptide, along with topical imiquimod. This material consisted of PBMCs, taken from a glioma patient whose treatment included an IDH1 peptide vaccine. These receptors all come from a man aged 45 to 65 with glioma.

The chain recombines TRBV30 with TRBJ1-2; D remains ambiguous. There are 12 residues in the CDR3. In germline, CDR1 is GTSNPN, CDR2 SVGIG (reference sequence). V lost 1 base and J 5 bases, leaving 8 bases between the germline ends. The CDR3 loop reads CAWSGGGYGYTF. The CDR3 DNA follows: TGTGCCTGGAGTGGCGGAGGGTATGGCTACACCTTC.

CDR3 sequence: CASSITANQPQHF. CDR3 nucleotide sequence: TGTGCCAGTAGTATAACAGCTAATCAGCCCCAGCATTTT. The rearrangement uses TRBV19 and TRBJ1-5; D gene unclear. V was pared by 2 bases and J by 4 bases, with 6 bases between. There are 13 residues in the CDR3. Looked up from germline, CDR1 is LNHDA and CDR2 is SQIVND (reference sequence).

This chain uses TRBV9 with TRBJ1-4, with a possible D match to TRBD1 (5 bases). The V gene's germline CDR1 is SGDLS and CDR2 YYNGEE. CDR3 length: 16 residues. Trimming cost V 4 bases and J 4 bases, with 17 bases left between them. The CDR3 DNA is TGTGCCAGCAGCCCGGAAGCCGGGGGGGGTAATGAAAAACTGTTTTTT. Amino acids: CASSPEAGGGNEKLFF.

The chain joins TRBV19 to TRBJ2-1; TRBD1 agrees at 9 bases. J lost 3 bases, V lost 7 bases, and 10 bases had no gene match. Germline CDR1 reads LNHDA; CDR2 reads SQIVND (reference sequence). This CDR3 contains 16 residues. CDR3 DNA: TGTGCCAGTACCCCGTTTGGACAGGGGTTCTACAATGAGCAGTTCTTC. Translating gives CASTPFGQGFYNEQFF.

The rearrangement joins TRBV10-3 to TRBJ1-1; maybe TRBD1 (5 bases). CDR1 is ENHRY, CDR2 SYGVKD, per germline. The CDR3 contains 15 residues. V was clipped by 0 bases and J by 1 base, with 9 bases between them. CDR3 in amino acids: CAISESGRRNTEAFF. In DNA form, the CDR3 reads TGTGCCATCAGTGAGTCGGGACGGAGGAACACTGAAGCTTTCTTT.

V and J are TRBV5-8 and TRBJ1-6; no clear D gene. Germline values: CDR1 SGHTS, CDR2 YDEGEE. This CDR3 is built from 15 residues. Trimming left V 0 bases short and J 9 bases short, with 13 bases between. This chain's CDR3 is CASSLGRATGSPLHF. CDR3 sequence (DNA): TGTGCCAGCAGCTTGGGAAGGGCGACGGGTTCACCCCTCCACTTT.

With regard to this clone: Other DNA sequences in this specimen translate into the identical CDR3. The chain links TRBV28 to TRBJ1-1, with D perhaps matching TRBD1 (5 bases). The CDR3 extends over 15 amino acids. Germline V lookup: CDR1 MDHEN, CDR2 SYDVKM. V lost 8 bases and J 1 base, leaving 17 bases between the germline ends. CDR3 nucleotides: TGTGCCAGCTCCAGTGGCGGGACTGGGAACACTGAAGCTTTCTTT. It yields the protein CASSSGGTGNTEAFF. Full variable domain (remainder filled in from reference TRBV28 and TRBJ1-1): DVKVTQSSRYLVKRTGEKVFLECVQDMDHENMFWYRQDPGLGLRLIYFSYDVKMKEKGDIPEGYSVSREKKERFSLILESASTNQTSMYLCASSSGGTGNTEAFFGQGTRLTVV.

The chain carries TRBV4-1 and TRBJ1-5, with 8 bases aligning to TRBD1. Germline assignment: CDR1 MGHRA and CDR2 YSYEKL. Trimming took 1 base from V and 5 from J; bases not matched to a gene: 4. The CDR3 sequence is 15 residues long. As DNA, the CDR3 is TGCGCCAGCAGCCAAGTGGCAGGGGGCGATCAGCCCCAGCATTTT. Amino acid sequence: CASSQVAGGDQPQHF.

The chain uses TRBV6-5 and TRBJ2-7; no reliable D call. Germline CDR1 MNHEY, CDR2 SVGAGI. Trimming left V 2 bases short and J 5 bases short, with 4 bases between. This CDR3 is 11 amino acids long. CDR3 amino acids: CASSYMNEQYF. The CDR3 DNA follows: TGTGCCAGCAGTTACATGAACGAGCAGTACTTC.

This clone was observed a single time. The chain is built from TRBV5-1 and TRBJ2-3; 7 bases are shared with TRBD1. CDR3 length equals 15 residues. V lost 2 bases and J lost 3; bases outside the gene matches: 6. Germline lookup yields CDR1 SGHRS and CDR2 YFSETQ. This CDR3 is CASSLEGARTDTQYF. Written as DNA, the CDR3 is TGCGCCAGCAGCTTAGAGGGGGCTCGAACAGATACGCAGTATTTT.

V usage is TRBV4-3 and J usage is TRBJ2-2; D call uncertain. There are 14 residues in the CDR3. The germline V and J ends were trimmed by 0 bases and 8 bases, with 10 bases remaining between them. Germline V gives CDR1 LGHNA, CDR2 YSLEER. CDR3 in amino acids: CASSQDLKGGELFF. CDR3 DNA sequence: TGCGCCAGCAGCCAAGACTTAAAGGGAGGGGAGCTGTTTTTT.

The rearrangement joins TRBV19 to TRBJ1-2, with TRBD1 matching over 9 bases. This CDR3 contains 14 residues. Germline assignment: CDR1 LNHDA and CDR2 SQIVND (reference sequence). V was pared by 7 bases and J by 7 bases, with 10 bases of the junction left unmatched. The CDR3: CASTPGTGNGGYTF. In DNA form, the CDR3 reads TGTGCCAGTACCCCTGGGACAGGGAATGGTGGCTACACCTTC. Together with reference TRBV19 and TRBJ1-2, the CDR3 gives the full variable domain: DGGITQSPKYLFRKEGQNVTLSCEQNLNHDAMYWYRQDPGQGLRLIYYSQIVNDFQKGDIAEGYSVSREKKESFPLTVTSAQKNPTAFYLCASTPGTGNGGYTFGSGTRLTVV.

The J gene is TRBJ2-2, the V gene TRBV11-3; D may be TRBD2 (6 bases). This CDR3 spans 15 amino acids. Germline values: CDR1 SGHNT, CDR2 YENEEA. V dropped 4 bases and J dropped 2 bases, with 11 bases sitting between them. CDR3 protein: CASSSGGGNTGELFF. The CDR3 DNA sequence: TGTGCCAGCAGCTCTGGGGGAGGCAACACCGGGGAGCTGTTTTTT.

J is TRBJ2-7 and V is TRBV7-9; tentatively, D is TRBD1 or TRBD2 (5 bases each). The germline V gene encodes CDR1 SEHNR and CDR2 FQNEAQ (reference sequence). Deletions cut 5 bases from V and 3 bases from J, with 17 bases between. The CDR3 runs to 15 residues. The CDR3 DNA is TGTGCCAGCAGCCCTCGGGACCGACAAAACTACGAGCAGTACTTC. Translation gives CASSPRDRQNYEQYF.

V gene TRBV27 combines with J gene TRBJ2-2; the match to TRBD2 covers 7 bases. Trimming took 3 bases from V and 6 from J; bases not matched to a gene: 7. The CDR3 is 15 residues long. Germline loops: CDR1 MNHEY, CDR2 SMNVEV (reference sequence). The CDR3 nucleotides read TGTGCCAGCAGTTTGTTGAGGGAGGGGTCCGGGGAGCTGTTTTTT. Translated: CASSLLREGSGELFF.

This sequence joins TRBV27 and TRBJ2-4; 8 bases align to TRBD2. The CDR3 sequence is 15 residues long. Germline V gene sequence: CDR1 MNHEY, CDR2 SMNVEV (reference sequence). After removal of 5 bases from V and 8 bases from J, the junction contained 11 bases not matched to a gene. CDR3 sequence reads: CASSPAGGGRDIQYF. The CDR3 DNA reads TGTGCCAGCAGTCCCGCCGGGGGGGGCCGGGACATTCAGTACTTC.

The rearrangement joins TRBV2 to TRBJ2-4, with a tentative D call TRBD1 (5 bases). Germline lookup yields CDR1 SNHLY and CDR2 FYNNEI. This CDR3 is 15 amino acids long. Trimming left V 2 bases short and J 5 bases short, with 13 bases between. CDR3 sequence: CASSELGRVENIQYF. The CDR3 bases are TGTGCCAGCAGTGAATTGGGCAGGGTGGAAAACATTCAGTACTTC.

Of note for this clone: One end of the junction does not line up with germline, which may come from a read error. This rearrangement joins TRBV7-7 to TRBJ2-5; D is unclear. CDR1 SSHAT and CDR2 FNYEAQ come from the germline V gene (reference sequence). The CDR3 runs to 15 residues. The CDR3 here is CASSPGSMGQETQYF. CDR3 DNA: TGTGCTAGCAGCCCCGGATCTATGGGGCAAGAGACCCAGTACTTC.